This T cell receptor (beta chain) was found in a study of blood T cell repertoires in COVID-19. Turning to the study itself: COVID-19 samples collected from the United States, Italy and Spain covered acute and convalescent phases. Sources were T cells, B-cell-depleted T cells, or PBMCs; the material itself was cDNA or gDNA.

As processed by the authors: Amplification of reference gene primers was used by the study to estimate nucleated cell counts. Sequencing was performed with immunoSEQ multiplex PCR; in TCRdb, only in-frame clones are kept and a portion is missing. For V, J and clone size, that table is used; D and trimming come from the DNA. Altogether around 54,000 clones are present, approximately 90% being singletons, with the ten largest covering 8.4%. V lost 7 bases, J lost 5 bases, and 10 bases stayed unmatched. CDR1 LNHDA and CDR2 SQIVND come from the germline V gene (reference sequence). CDR3 length: 15 residues.

The sequenced sample was peripheral blood. This receptor was identified in a woman aged 40 to 50 with active COVID-19. This chain uses TRBV19 with TRBJ1-1; TRBD1 matches 10 bases. In DNA, the CDR3 is TGTGCCAGTATTACGACAGGGGGCGGTCGGACTGAAGCTTTCTTT. It translates to CASITTGGGRTEAFF.